This is a list of T cell receptor beta chains from one sample in a study of blood T cell repertoires in COVID-19. Libraries were prepared by immunoSEQ multiplex PCR; TCRdb keeps only in-frame clonotypes and omits some of them. The sample carries approximately 94,000 clones, around nine tenths recorded once. Specimen: peripheral blood. The receptors originated from a woman between 65 and 79 years old with acute or convalescent COVID-19. The CDR3 runs from the conserved cysteine through the conserved F or W. Fields, in order: D gene, J gene, V gene, CDR3 length, clone size, CDR3 protein, CDR3 DNA. The D gene is left open where the match is weak. Clone size is given for some rows only: seen once, a few or many times, or a class if the clone is expanded.

-,TRBJ1-1,TRBV19,11,-,CAAIKPGEAFF,TGTGCCGCTATAAAGCCCGGGGAGGCTTTCTTT
-,TRBJ2-7,TRBV28,13,-,CASSLLHSGEQYF,TGTGCCAGCAGTTTATTGCACAGCGGCGAGCAGTACTTC
-,TRBJ2-3,TRBV18,17,-,CASSVRETGRITDTQYF,TGTGCCAGCTCAGTCCGGGAGACAGGGCGAATCACAGATACGCAGTATTTT
TRBD1,TRBJ1-5,TRBV28,13,-,CASIPGGQGPQHF,TGTGCCAGCATCCCTGGTGGACAGGGACCACAGCATTTT
-,TRBJ2-1,TRBV9,15,once,CASSVAKGGNNEQFF,TGTGCCAGCAGCGTAGCCAAGGGGGGGAACAATGAGCAGTTCTTC
-,TRBJ2-3,TRBV28,15,-,CASSPTGLSTDTQYF,TGTGCCAGCAGTCCGACAGGCTTGAGCACAGATACGCAGTATTTT
TRBD2,TRBJ2-4,TRBV5-6,15,-,CASSRLAGDKNIQYF,TGTGCCAGCAGTCGACTAGCGGGGGATAAAAACATTCAGTACTTC
-,TRBJ1-2,TRBV5-1,13,-,CASSFPGGYGYTF,TGCGCCAGCAGCTTCCCCGGGGGCTATGGCTACACCTTC
TRBD1,TRBJ1-2,TRBV15,17,once,CATSNPSRDRDLHGYTF,TGTGCCACCAGCAACCCCTCCAGGGACAGGGACTTGCATGGCTACACCTTC
TRBD2,TRBJ2-2,TRBV10-1,16,-,CASSSRSSGSTGELFF,TGCGCCAGCAGTTCCAGGTCTAGCGGGAGCACCGGGGAGCTGTTTTTT
TRBD1,TRBJ1-5,TRBV28,17,-,CASSPRDRGRRLQPQHF,TGTGCCAGCAGTCCTCGAGACAGGGGACGCCGGCTTCAGCCCCAGCATTTT
TRBD1,TRBJ1-3,TRBV5-1,15,-,CASSAGGGFGNTIYF,TGCGCCAGCAGCGCCGGAGGGGGCTTTGGAAACACCATATATTTT
-,TRBJ2-7,TRBV6-2/TRBV6-3,17,-,CASSYLSDSGGTYEQYF,TGTGCCAGCAGTTACCTTTCTGACAGCGGCGGGACCTACGAGCAGTACTTC
TRBD1,TRBJ1-2,TRBV24-1,14,-,CATSDQDRDYGYTF,TGTGCCACCAGTGACCAGGACAGGGACTATGGCTACACCTTC
TRBD2,TRBJ2-1,TRBV3-1/TRBV3-2,15,-,CASSYGLANYNEQFF,TGTGCCAGCAGCTACGGACTAGCGAACTACAATGAGCAGTTCTTC
-,TRBJ2-1,TRBV6-1,15,-,CASSDQWTKNNEQFF,TGTGCCAGCAGTGACCAATGGACAAAAAACAATGAGCAGTTCTTC
-,TRBJ2-7,TRBV3-1/TRBV3-2,14,-,CASSQVTGTYEQYF,TGTGCCAGCAGCCAAGTGACGGGAACCTACGAGCAGTACTTC
TRBD2,TRBJ2-1,TRBV27,15,-,CASREGLAGVNEQFF,TGTGCCAGCAGGGAGGGACTAGCGGGAGTAAATGAGCAGTTCTTC
-,TRBJ1-2,TRBV6-6,15,-,CASSYGAGDGYGYTF,TGTGCCAGCAGTTATGGGGCAGGGGATGGGTATGGCTACACCTTC
TRBD2,TRBJ2-3,TRBV7-9,15,-,CASSSGLANTDTQYF,TGTGCCAGCAGCTCAGGACTAGCGAACACAGATACGCAGTATTTT
TRBD2,TRBJ2-1,TRBV5-8,16,once,CASTEDTSGSRGEQFF,TGTGCCAGCACCGAGGACACTAGCGGGAGTCGCGGGGAGCAGTTCTTC
-,TRBJ2-6,TRBV18,18,-,CASSPSREFLSGANVLTF,TGTGCCAGCTCACCGAGCAGGGAATTCCTCTCTGGGGCCAACGTCCTGACTTTC
TRBD2,TRBJ2-1,TRBV12-5,16,-,CASGGTSGSSYNEQFF,TGTGCTAGTGGGGGGACTAGCGGAAGCTCCTACAATGAGCAGTTCTTC
-,TRBJ1-2,TRBV29-1,13,-,CSVEGSSATGYTF,TGCAGCGTTGAGGGCAGTTCTGCTACAGGCTACACCTTC
TRBD1,TRBJ1-2,TRBV7-3,15,-,CASSRTGQGSYGYTF,TGTGCCAGCAGCCGAACGGGACAGGGGAGCTATGGCTACACCTTC
-,TRBJ1-5,TRBV30,14,-,CAWTGGGDNQPQHF,TGTGCCTGGACTGGGGGAGGGGACAATCAGCCCCAGCATTTT
TRBD1,TRBJ2-5,TRBV6-2/TRBV6-3,14,-,CASSYGGQQETQYF,TGTGCCAGCAGTTACGGGGGACAGCAAGAGACCCAGTACTTC
TRBD1,TRBJ2-5,TRBV19,14,once,CASSPKGQQETQYF,TGTGCCAGTAGTCCGAAGGGACAGCAAGAGACCCAGTACTTC
TRBD2,TRBJ2-5,TRBV3-1/TRBV3-2,18,few,CASSQRPTSGSGLETQYF,TGTGCCAGCAGCCAAAGACCAACTAGCGGGAGTGGGTTGGAGACCCAGTACTTC
TRBD2,TRBJ2-5,TRBV5-1,17,-,CASSLAASGDVGETQYF,TGCGCCAGCAGCTTGGCGGCTAGCGGGGACGTTGGGGAGACCCAGTACTTC
-,TRBJ2-7,TRBV9,16,-,CASSVEPSQGGSEQYF,TGTGCCAGCAGCGTAGAGCCTAGTCAGGGGGGAAGCGAGCAGTACTTC